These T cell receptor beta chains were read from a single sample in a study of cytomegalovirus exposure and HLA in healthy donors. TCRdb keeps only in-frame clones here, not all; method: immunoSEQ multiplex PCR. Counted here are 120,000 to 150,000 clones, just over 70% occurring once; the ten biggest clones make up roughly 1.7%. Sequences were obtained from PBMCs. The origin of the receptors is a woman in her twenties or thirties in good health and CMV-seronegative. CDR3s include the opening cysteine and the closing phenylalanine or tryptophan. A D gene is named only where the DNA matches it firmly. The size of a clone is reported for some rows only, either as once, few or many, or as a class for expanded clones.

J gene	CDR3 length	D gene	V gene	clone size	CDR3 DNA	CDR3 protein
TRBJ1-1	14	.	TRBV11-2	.	TGTGCCAGCAGCCCACAGGGTTTTGTGACTGAAGCTTTCTTT	CASSPQGFVTEAFF
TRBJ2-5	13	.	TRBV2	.	TGTGCCGTTCAGGAGCTGGAGGGAGAGACCCAGTACTTC	CAVQELEGETQYF
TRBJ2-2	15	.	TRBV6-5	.	TGTGCCAGCAGTTACTCGAGGCGAGCCACCGGGGAGCTGTTTTTT	CASSYSRRATGELFF
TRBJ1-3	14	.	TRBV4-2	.	TGTGCCAGCAGCCTTCGGGAGGGAGGAAACACCATATATTTT	CASSLREGGNTIYF
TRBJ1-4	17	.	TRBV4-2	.	TGTGCCAGCAGCCAAGATTGGGCGGGGCGCGGGGATGAAAAACTGTTTTTT	CASSQDWAGRGDEKLFF
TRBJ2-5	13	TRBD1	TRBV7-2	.	TGTGCCAGCAGCGGGGGACAGATTGAGACCCAGTACTTC	CASSGGQIETQYF
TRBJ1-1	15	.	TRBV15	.	TGTGCCACCAGCAGAGAATGGGGAGCTGACACTGAAGCTTTCTTT	CATSREWGADTEAFF
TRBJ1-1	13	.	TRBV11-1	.	TGTGCCAGCAGCCTCGGGGAGAACACTGAAGCTTTCTTT	CASSLGENTEAFF
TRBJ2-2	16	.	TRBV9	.	TGTGCCAGCAGCCCCTCCCCGACTAGGAACACCGGGGAGCTGTTTTTT	CASSPSPTRNTGELFF
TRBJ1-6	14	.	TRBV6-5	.	TGTGCCAGCAGTCGACAGAAATATAATTCACCCCTCCACTTT	CASSRQKYNSPLHF
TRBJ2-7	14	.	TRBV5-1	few	TGCGCCAGCAAGCCGAGCTGGAGTAACTACGAGCAGTACTTC	CASKPSWSNYEQYF
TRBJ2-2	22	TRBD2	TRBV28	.	TGTGCCAGCAGTAACTATGACGCTGGTTTGGCGGGGGGGCCCGCGAACACCGGGGAGCTGTTTTTT	CASSNYDAGLAGGPANTGELFF
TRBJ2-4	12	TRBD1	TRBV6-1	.	TGTGCCAGCAGTTCGACAGGGGACATTCAGTACTTC	CASSSTGDIQYF
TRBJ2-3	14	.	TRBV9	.	TGTGCCAGCAGCGAGCGACCGGTCACAGATACGCAGTATTTT	CASSERPVTDTQYF
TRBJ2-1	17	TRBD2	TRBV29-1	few	TGCAGCGTTGATGGGCTAGCGGGAGAAATTTCCTACAATGAGCAGTTCTTC	CSVDGLAGEISYNEQFF
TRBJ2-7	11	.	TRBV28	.	TGTGCCAGCAGGTCCACGGGCGAGCAGTACTTC	CASRSTGEQYF
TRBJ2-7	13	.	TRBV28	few	TGTGCCAGCAGTTTGGGGGGAGCGAGGGAGCAGTACTTC	CASSLGGAREQYF
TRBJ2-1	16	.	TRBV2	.	TGTGCCAGCAGTGTGGTGGGCGCGGGAAGGGGCAATGAGCAGTTCTTC	CASSVVGAGRGNEQFF
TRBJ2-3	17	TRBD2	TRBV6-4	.	TGTGCCAGCAGTGTTACTCCACTAGCGGTGAGCACAGATACGCAGTATTTT	CASSVTPLAVSTDTQYF
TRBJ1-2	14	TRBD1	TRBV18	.	TGTGCCAGCTCACCACAGGGACAGGGGTCTGGCTACACCTTC	CASSPQGQGSGYTF
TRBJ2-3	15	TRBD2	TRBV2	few	TGTGCCAGCAGAGTAGGCGGGGGGGCGTCAGATACGCAGTATTTT	CASRVGGGASDTQYF
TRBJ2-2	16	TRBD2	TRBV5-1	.	TGCGCCAGCAGCCTTCTCCCGGGACTAGCTGGCGGGGAGCTGTTTTTT	CASSLLPGLAGGELFF
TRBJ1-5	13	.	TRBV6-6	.	TGTGCCAGCAGTTACCAGGGCAATCAGCCCCAGCATTTT	CASSYQGNQPQHF
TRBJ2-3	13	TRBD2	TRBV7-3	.	TGTGCCAGCAGCTCAAGCGGGGCAGATACGCAGTATTTT	CASSSSGADTQYF
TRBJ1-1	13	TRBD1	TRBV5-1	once	TGCGCCAGCAGCTCCCCAGGGGGGACTGAAGCTTTCTTT	CASSSPGGTEAFF
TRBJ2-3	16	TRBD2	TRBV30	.	TGTGCCTGGAGTGTGAGGCTAGCGGGGCCAAGAGATACGCAGTATTTT	CAWSVRLAGPRDTQYF
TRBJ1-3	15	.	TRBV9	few	TGTGCCAGCAGCGTAGCCGCAGGCTCTGGAAACACCATATATTTT	CASSVAAGSGNTIYF
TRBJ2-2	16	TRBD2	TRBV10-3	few	TGTGCCTCGCTGGCCGATAGCGGGTCGAACACCGGGGAGCTGTTTTTT	CASLADSGSNTGELFF
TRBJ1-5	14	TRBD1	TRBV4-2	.	TGTGCCAGCAGCCTGGGACAGGGGGACCAGCCCCAGCATTTT	CASSLGQGDQPQHF
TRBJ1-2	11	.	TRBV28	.	TGTGCCTGCAGACAAATTTATGGCTACACCTTC	CACRQIYGYTF
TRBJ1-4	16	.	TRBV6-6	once	TGTGCCAGCAGCAACCGTCTTGGACGGGAAAATGAAAAACTGTTTTTT	CASSNRLGRENEKLFF
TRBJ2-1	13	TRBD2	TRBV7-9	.	TGTGCCAGCAGACTAGCGGGATACAATGAGCAGTTCTTC	CASRLAGYNEQFF
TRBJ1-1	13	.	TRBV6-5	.	TGTGCCAGCAGCCGACAGCCGTGGACTGAAGCTTTCTTT	CASSRQPWTEAFF
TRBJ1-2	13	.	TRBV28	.	TGTGCCAGCAATCTAGAGGGGGGGGGCGGCTACACCTTC	CASNLEGGGGYTF
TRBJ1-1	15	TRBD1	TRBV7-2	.	TGTGCCAGCAGTCCATTCCAGACAGGGAAGACTGAAGCTTTCTTT	CASSPFQTGKTEAFF
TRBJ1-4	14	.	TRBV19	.	TGTGCCAGTAGTATCGGGCGGGGAAATGAAAAACTGTTTTTT	CASSIGRGNEKLFF
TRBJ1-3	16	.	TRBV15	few	TGTGCCACCAGCCCGATGAATGGCAGGGGAGGAAACACCATATATTTT	CATSPMNGRGGNTIYF
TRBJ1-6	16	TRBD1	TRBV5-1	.	TGCGCCAGCAGCGATAGGACAGGGGGTAATAATTCACCCCTCCACTTT	CASSDRTGGNNSPLHF
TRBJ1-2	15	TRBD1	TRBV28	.	TGTGCCAGCAGTCCACCTTCCGGGACAGGCTATGGCTACACCTTC	CASSPPSGTGYGYTF
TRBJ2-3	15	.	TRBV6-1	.	TGTGCCAGCAGTCGGGACCCCCAGGGGGGCGATACGCAGTATTTT	CASSRDPQGGDTQYF
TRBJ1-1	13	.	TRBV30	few	TGTGCCTGGCAGGCGGGAGGGGACACTGAAGCTTTCTTT	CAWQAGGDTEAFF
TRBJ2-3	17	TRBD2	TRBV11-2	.	TGTGCCAGCAGCTTACAGATAGCGGGAGGCGGGGTCGATACGCAGTATTTT	CASSLQIAGGGVDTQYF
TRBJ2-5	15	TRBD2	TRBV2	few	TGTGCCAGCGCAAGGACTAGCGGAGCCCAAGAGACCCAGTACTTC	CASARTSGAQETQYF
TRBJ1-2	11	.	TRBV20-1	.	TGCAGTGCTAGGGGGGGCTATGGCTACACCTTC	CSARGGYGYTF
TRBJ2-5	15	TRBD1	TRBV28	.	TGTGCCAGCAGTTACCTACAGGGGTTACACGAGACCCAGTACTTC	CASSYLQGLHETQYF